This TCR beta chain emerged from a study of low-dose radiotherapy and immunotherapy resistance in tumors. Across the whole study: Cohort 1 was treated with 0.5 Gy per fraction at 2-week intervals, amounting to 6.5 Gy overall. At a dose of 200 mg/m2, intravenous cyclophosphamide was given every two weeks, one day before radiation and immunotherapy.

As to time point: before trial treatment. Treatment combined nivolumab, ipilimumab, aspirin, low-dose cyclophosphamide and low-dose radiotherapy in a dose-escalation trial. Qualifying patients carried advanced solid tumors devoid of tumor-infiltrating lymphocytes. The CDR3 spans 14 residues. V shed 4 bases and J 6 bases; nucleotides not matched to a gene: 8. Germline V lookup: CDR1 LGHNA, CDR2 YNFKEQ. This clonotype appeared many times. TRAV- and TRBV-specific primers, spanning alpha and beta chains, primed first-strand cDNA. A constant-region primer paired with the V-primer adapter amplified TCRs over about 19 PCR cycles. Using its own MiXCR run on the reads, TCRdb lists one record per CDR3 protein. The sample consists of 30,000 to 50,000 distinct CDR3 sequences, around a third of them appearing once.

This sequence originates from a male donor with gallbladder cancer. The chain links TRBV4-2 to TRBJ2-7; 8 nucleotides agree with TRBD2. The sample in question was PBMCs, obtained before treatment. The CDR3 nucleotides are TGTGCCAGCAGCCCCCGGACTAGCTACCCCGAGCAGTACTTC. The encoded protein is CASSPRTSYPEQYF.